Listed below are T cell receptor beta chains from one sample, sequenced in a study of T cell repertoires in cytomegalovirus infection. A single record per CDR3 protein comes from TCRdb applying MiXCR to the reads. Altogether some 940,000 distinct CDR3 sequences are present, around 30% being singletons, with the ten largest covering about 14%. Their antigen targets remain unknown. Sample: cultured CD8+ T cells from PBMCs, taken from culture after CMV antigen stimulation. These receptors were taken from a human donor in good health (CMV status not recorded). Some clones in this sample may be carry-over from other donors' samples. The CDR3 runs from the conserved cysteine through the conserved F or W. D genes are given only for firm matches. Clone size, where shown, is once, few, many, or a class for clones that have expanded.

>TRBD1|-|TRBJ2-4|TRBV10-3
CAISDPGQGINIQYF
TGTGCCATCAGTGACCCGGGACAGGGGATCAACATTCAGTACTTC
>TRBD1|-|TRBJ1-5|TRBV2
CASSDRQGTSSNQPQHF
TGTGCCAGCAGTGATCGACAGGGGACAAGTAGCAATCAGCCCCAGCATTTT
>TRBD2|-|TRBJ2-3|TRBV12-3/TRBV12-4
CASSPRGTSETDTQYF
TGTGCCAGCAGTCCTAGGGGGACTAGCGAGACAGATACGCAGTATTTT
>TRBD2|-|TRBJ2-1|TRBV4-1
CASSPGSGGARYEQFF
TGCGCCAGCAGCCCCGGAAGCGGGGGGGCTCGGTATGAGCAGTTCTTC
>-|-|TRBJ2-5|TRBV9
CASSVKTPVNF
TGTGCCAGCAGTGTCAAGACGCCGGTGAACTTC
>-|-|TRBJ2-5|TRBV10-1
CASSEKRAGETQYF
TGCGCCAGCAGTGAGAAGCGGGCGGGCGAGACCCAGTACTTC
>TRBD1|few|TRBJ2-7|TRBV7-8
CASSYSGTGFREQYF
TGTGCCAGCAGCTACTCCGGGACAGGGTTCCGTGAGCAGTACTTC
>TRBD2|-|TRBJ2-1|TRBV7-3
CASSSLGLAGSNEQFF
TGTGCCAGCAGCTCACTCGGACTAGCGGGGTCCAATGAGCAGTTCTTC
>-|-|TRBJ1-4|TRBV7-6
CASRPWEESRNEKLFF
TGTGCCAGCCGCCCCTGGGAAGAGTCCCGTAATGAAAAACTGTTTTTT
>TRBD1|few|TRBJ1-5|TRBV19
CASSPGTGPNQPQHF
TGTGCCAGTAGTCCCGGGACAGGGCCCAATCAGCCCCAGCATTTT
>TRBD1|many|TRBJ1-2|TRBV7-9
CASSSTTGGYGYTF
TGTGCCAGCAGCTCTACGACAGGGGGCTATGGCTACACCTTC
>-|few|TRBJ2-3|TRBV7-9
CASSLLVSDTQYF
TGTGCCAGCAGCCTACTAGTTTCAGATACGCAGTATTTT
>-|few|TRBJ2-5|TRBV24-1
CATSASIETQYF
TGTGCCACCAGTGCCTCCATAGAGACCCAGTACTTC
>-|few|TRBJ1-6|TRBV6-1
CASSYGGQVSPLHF
TGTGCCAGCAGTTATGGGGGGCAGGTTTCACCCCTCCACTTT
>TRBD1|-|TRBJ2-3|TRBV12-5
CAGAQFGQVSTQYF
TGTGCTGGCGCGCAATTTGGACAGGTCAGCACGCAGTATTTT
>-|few|TRBJ1-1|TRBV27
CASSFGRRAEAFF
TGTGCCAGCAGTTTTGGGCGACGGGCTGAAGCTTTCTTT
>TRBD1|-|TRBJ2-1|TRBV2
CATYATGQRYNEQFF
TGTGCCACCTACGCTACGGGACAGCGTTACAATGAGCAGTTCTTC
>TRBD2|once|TRBJ2-7|TRBV6-1
CASMEERGSYEQYF
TGTGCCAGCATGGAGGAGCGGGGGTCCTACGAGCAGTACTTC
>-|few|TRBJ2-3|TRBV7-9
CASSLVTAVDTQYF
TGTGCCAGCAGCTTAGTGACAGCCGTAGATACGCAGTATTTT
>-|-|TRBJ1-5|TRBV18
CASSPMTIGDSNQPQHF
TGTGCCAGCTCACCGATGACGATAGGAGATAGCAATCAGCCCCAGCATTTT
>-|-|TRBJ1-3|TRBV6-5
CASSYSAGASSGNTLYF
TGTGCCAGCAGTTACTCGGCAGGGGCGAGCTCTGGAAACACCTTATATTTT
>TRBD2|many|TRBJ2-2|TRBV7-6
CASSPYRVLAGAWDTGELFF
TGTGCCAGCAGCCCTTATCGCGTACTAGCGGGGGCCTGGGACACCGGGGAGCTGTTTTTT
>TRBD1|-|TRBJ1-1|TRBV4-3
CASSLRTGSTEAFF
TGCGCCAGCAGCCTTCGGACAGGGAGTACTGAAGCTTTCTTT
>TRBD1|few|TRBJ2-7|TRBV7-9
CASSLDVGQGGYEQYF
TGTGCCAGCAGCTTAGATGTGGGACAGGGAGGCTACGAGCAGTACTTC
>-|few|TRBJ2-3|TRBV6-5
CASSYGRPDTQYF
TGTGCCAGCAGTTACGGGAGGCCAGATACGCAGTATTTT
>-|few|TRBJ1-2|TRBV6-1
CASSEAPSRGTNYGYTF
TGTGCCAGCAGTGAAGCACCGTCAAGGGGAACTAACTATGGCTACACCTTC